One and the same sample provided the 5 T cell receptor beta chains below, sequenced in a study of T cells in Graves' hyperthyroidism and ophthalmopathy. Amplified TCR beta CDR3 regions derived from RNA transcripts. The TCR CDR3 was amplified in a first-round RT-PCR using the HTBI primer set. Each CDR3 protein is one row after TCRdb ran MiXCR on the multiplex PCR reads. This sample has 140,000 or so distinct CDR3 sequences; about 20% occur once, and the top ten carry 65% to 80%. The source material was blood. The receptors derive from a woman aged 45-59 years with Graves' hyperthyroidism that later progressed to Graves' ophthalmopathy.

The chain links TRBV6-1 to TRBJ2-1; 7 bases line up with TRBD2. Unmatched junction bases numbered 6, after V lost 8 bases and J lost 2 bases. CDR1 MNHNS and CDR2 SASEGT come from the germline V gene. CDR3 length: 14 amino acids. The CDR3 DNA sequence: TGTGCCAGCGGGACTACAAATACCTACAATGAGCAGTTCTTC. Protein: CASGTTNTYNEQFF.

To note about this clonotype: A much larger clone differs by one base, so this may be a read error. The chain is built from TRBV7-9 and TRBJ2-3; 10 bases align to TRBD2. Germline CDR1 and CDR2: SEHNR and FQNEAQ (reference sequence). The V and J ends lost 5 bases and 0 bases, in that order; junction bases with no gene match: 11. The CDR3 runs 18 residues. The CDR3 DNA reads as TGTGCCAGCAGCCCCTGGGCTAGCGGGAGATCTAGCACAGATACGCAGTATTTT. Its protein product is CASSPWASGRSSTDTQYF.

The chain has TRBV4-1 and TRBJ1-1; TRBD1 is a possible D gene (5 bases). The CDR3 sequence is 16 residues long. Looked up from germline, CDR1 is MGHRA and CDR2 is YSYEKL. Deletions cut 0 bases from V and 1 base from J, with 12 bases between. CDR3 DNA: TGCGCCAGCAGCCAAGATACGTACAGGACGAACACTGAAGCTTTCTTT. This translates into CASSQDTYRTNTEAFF.

CDR3 DNA sequence: TGTGCCAGCAGCTACGATGTGGGCACCGGGGAGCTGTTTTTT. It yields the protein CASSYDVGTGELFF. V is TRBV5-4 and J is TRBJ2-2; D remains ambiguous. The CDR3 runs to 14 residues. Trimming left V 3 bases short and J 4 bases short, with 10 bases between. Per the germline V gene, CDR1 is SGHNT and CDR2 is YYREEE (reference sequence).

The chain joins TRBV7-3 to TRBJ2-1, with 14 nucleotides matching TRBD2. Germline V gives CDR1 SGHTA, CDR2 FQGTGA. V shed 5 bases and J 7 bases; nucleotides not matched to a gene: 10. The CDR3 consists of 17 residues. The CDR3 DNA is TGTGCCAGCAGCGGAGGGACTAGCGGGAGTGGGAGGAATGAGCAGTTCTTC. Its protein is CASSGGTSGSGRNEQFF. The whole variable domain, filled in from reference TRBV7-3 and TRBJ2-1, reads GAGVSQTPSNKVTEKGKYVELRCDPISGHTALYWYRQSLGQGPEFLIYFQGTGAADDSGLPNDRFFAVRPEGSVSTLKIQRTERGDSAVYLCASSGGTSGSGRNEQFFGPGTRLTVL.